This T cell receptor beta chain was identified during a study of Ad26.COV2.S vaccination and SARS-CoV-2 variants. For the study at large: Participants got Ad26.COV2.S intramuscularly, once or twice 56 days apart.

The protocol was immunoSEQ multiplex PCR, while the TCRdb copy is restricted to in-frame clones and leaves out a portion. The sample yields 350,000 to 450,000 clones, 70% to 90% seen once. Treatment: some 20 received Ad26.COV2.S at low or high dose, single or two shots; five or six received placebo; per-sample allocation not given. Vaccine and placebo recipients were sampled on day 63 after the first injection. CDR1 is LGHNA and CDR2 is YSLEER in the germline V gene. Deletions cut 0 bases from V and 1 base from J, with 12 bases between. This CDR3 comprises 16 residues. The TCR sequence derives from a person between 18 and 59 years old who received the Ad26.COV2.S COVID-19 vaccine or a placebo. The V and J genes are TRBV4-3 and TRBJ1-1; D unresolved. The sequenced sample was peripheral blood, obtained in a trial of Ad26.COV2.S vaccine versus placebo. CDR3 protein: CASSQDWVGSNTEAFF. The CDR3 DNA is TGCGCCAGCAGCCAAGACTGGGTAGGGTCGAACACTGAAGCTTTCTTT.